The present T cell receptor (beta chain) was sequenced within a study of T cell changes during pregnancy in multiple sclerosis. The table came from immunoSEQ multiplex PCR; TCRdb's copy has only in-frame clones and leaves some out. The sample includes tens of thousands of clones, roughly 90% seen only once; the top ten take around 4.2%. The germline CDR1 and CDR2 sequences are SGHRS and YFSETQ. The CDR3 spans 15 residues. Trimming cost V 4 bases and J 3 bases, with 16 bases left between them. This sequence originates from a female donor in good health, enrolled as a control in a pregnancy study. The V and J genes are TRBV5-1 and TRBJ1-1, with a tentative D call TRBD1 (6 bases). Specimen: peripheral blood, collected in the second trimester of pregnancy. The CDR3 coding sequence is TGCGCCAGCAGCCCGGGAAGGGGGTGGCACACTGAAGCTTTCTTT. Translation gives CASSPGRGWHTEAFF.